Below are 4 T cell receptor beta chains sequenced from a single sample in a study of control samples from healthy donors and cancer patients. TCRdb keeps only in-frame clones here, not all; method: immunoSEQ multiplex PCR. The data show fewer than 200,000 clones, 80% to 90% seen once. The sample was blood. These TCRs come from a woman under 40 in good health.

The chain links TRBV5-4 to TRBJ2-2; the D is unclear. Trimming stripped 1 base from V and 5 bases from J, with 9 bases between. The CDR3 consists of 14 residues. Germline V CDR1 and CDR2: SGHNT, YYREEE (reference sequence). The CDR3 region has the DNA TGTGCCAGCAGCTTGAGTCTGGAGACCGGGGAGCTGTTTTTT. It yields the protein CASSLSLETGELFF.

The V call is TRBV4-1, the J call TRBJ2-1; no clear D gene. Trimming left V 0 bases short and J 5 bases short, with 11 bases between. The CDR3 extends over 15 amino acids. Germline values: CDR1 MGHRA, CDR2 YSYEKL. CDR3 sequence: CASSQEEDRHNEQFF. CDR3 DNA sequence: TGCGCCAGCAGCCAAGAAGAGGACCGCCACAATGAGCAGTTCTTC.

This chain's CDR3 is CASAGRSTYEQYF. The CDR3 region has the DNA TGTGCCAGCGCGGGACGGTCAACCTACGAGCAGTACTTC. The rearrangement uses TRBV6-6 and TRBJ2-7; tentative D call: TRBD2 (6 bases). The germline V and J ends were trimmed by 8 bases and 2 bases, with 13 bases remaining between them. CDR1 and CDR2 (germline): MNHNY, SVGAGI (reference sequence). CDR3 length equals 13 residues.

This chain's CDR3 is CASGQRAGYSPLHF. The CDR3 DNA follows: TGCGCCAGCGGACAGAGGGCAGGGTATTCACCCCTCCACTTT. This chain connects TRBV4-1 to TRBJ1-6, with D perhaps matching TRBD1 (6 bases). Germline CDR1 reads MGHRA; CDR2 reads YSYEKL. The germline V and J ends were trimmed by 8 bases and 8 bases, with 16 bases remaining between them. There are 14 residues in the CDR3.